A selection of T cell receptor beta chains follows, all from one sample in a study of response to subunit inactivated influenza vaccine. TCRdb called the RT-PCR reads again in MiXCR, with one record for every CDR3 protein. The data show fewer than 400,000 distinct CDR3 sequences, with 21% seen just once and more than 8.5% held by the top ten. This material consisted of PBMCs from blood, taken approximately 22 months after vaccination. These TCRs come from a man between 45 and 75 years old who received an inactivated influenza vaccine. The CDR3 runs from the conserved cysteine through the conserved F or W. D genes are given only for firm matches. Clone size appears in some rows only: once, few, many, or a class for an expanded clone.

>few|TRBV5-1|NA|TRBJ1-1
CASSSGGPEAFF
TGCGCCAGCAGCTCCGGTGGCCCTGAAGCTTTCTTT
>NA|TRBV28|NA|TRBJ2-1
CASSWAIGGVKNEQFF
TGTGCCAGCAGTTGGGCAATCGGGGGAGTGAAGAATGAGCAGTTCTTC
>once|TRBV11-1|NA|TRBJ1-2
CASSLPIWTNYGYTF
TGTGCCAGCAGCTTACCCATCTGGACTAACTATGGCTACACCTTC
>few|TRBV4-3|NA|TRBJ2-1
CASSPEGSSRNEQFF
TGCGCCAGCAGTCCCGAAGGCAGCTCTAGGAATGAGCAGTTCTTC
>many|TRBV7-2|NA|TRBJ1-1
CASSPGQKIEAFF
TGTGCCAGCAGCCCCGGACAGAAGATTGAAGCTTTCTTT
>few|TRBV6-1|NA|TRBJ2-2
CASSPRSANTGELFF
TGTGCCAGCAGTCCCCGAAGCGCGAACACCGGGGAGCTGTTTTTT
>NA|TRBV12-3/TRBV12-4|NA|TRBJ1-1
CASSSTEPNTEAFF
TGTGCCAGCAGTTCGACAGAGCCGAACACTGAAGCTTTCTTT
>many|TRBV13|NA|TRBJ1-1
CASRIWGQGRTEAFF
TGTGCCAGCCGCATATGGGGGCAAGGGCGGACTGAAGCTTTCTTT
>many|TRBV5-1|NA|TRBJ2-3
CASSLTDTQYF
TGTGCCAGCAGCTTAACAGATACGCAGTATTTT
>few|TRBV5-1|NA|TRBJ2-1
CASSLGQATYNEQFF
TGCGCCAGCAGCTTGGGACAGGCAACTTACAATGAGCAGTTCTTC
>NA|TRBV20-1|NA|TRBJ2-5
CSATQETQYF
TGCAGTGCTACACAAGAGACCCAGTACTTC
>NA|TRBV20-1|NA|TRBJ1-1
CSAVNQGLGTEAFF
TGCAGTGCTGTCAACCAGGGGCTCGGCACTGAAGCTTTCTTT
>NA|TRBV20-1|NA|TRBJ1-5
CSARGVWQPQHF
TGCAGTGCTAGAGGGGTTTGGCAGCCCCAGCATTTT
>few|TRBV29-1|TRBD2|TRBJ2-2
CSVDSGSTGELFF
TGCAGCGTTGATAGCGGGAGCACCGGGGAGCTGTTTTTT